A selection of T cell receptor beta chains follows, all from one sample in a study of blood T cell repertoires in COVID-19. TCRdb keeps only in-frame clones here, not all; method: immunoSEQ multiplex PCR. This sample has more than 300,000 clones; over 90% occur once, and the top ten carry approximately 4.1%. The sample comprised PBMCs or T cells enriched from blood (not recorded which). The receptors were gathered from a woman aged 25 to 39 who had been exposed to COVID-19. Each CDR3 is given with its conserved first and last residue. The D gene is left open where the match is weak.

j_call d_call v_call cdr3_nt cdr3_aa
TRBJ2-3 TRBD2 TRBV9 TGTGCCAGCAGCCCTAGCGGGTACGGCACAGATACGCAGTATTTT CASSPSGYGTDTQYF
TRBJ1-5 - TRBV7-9 TGTGCCAGCAGCGTGCAGGATCAGCCCCAGCATTTT CASSVQDQPQHF
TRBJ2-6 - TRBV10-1 TGCGCCAGCAGTGAACAAACACGGGGTCCCCCCAGAGCTGGGGCCAACGTCCTGACTTTC CASSEQTRGPPRAGANVLTF
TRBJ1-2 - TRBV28 TGTGCCAGCAGTTCGCCCCTCGACAGGAAGTACACCTTC CASSSPLDRKYTF
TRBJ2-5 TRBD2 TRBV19 TGTGCCAGTAGTATAGGGCGGGGGGAGACCCAGTACTTC CASSIGRGETQYF
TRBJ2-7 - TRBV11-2 TGTGCCAGCAGCCTTCCGGGACAACTACCCTACGAGCAGTACTTC CASSLPGQLPYEQYF
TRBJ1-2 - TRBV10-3 TGTGCCACGAAACTGTCCGTCGTAGACTACGGCTACACCTTC CATKLSVVDYGYTF
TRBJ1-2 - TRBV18 TGTGCCAGCTCACCGACTGAGAACTATGGCTACACCTTC CASSPTENYGYTF
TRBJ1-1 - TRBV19 TGTGCCAGTAGTAGGAGGGAGGACACTGAAGCTTTCTTT CASSRREDTEAFF
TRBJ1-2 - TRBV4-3 TGCGCCAGCAGCCAGGGGGCCGTGGGTCGTGGAGGCTACACCTTC CASSQGAVGRGGYTF
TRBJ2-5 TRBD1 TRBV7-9 TGTGCCAGCAGCTTATTCCGGACAGGGAAAGAGACCCAGTACTTC CASSLFRTGKETQYF